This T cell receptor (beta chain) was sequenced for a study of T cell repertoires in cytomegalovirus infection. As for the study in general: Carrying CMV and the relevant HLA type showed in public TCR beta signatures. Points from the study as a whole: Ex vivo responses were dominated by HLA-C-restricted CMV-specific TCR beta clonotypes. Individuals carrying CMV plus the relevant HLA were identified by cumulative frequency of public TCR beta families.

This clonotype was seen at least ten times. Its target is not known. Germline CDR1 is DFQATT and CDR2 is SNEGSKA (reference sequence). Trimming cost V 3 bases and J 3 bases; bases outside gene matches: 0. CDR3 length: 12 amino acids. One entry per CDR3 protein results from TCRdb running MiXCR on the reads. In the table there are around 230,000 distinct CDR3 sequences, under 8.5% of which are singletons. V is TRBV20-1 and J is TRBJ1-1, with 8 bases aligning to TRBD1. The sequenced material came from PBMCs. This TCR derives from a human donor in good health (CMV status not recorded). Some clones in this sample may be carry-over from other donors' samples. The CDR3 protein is CSARTGDTEAFF. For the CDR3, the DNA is TGCAGTGCTAGGACAGGGGACACTGAAGCTTTCTTT.